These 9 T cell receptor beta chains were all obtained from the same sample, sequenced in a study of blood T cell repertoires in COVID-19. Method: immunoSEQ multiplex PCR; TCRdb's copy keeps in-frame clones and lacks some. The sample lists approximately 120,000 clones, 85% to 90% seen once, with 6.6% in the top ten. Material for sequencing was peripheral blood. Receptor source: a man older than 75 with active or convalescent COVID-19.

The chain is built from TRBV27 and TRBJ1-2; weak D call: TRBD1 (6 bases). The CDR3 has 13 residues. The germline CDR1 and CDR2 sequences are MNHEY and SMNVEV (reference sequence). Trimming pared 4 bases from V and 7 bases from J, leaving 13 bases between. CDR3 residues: CASSSTGSGGYTF. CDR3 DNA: TGTGCCAGCAGTTCAACAGGGAGTGGTGGCTACACCTTC.

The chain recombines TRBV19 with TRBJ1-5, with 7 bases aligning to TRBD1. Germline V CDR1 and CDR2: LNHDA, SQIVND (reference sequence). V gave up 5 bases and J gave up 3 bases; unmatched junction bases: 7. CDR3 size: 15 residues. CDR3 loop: CASSAQTGINQPQHF. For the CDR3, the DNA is TGTGCCAGTAGTGCCCAGACAGGGATCAATCAGCCCCAGCATTTT.

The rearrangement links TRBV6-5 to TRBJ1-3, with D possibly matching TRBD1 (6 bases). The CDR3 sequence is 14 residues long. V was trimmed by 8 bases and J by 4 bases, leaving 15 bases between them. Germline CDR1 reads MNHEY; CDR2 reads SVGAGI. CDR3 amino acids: CASQPGGLGNTIYF. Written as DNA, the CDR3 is TGTGCCAGCCAGCCGGGGGGGCTAGGAAACACCATATATTTT.

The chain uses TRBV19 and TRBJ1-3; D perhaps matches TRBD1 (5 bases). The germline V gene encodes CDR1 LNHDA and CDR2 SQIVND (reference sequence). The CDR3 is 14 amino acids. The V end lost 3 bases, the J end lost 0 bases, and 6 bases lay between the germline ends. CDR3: CASSIGGSGNTIYF. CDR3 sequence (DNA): TGTGCCAGTAGTATCGGGGGCTCTGGAAACACCATATATTTT.

The DNA of the CDR3 is TGTGCCAGCAGCCCCGAAGGACAGGGACGGCAACCCCTCCACTTT. It yields the protein CASSPEGQGRQPLHF. This sequence joins TRBV28 and TRBJ1-6, with 8 bases matching TRBD1. CDR3 length: 15 amino acids. V dropped 6 bases and J dropped 12; count of bases not matched to a gene: 13. Per the germline V gene, CDR1 is MDHEN and CDR2 is SYDVKM.

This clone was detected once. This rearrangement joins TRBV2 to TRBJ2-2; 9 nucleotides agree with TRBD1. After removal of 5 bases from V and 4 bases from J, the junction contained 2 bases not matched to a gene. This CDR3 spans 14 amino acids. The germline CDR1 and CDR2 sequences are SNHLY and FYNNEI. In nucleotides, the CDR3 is TGTGCCAGCAGTCAGACAGGGGGCACCGGGGAGCTGTTTTTT. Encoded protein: CASSQTGGTGELFF.

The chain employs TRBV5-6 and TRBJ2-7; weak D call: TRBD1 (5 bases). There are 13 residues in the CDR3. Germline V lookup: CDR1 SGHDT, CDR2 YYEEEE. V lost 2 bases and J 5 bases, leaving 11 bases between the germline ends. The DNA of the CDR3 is TGTGCCAGCAGCTTTCCGGCAGGGAACGAGCAGTACTTC. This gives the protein CASSFPAGNEQYF.

The CDR3 sequence: CASSLGLAGVKNEQFF. CDR3 bases: TGTGCCAGCAGCTTGGGGCTAGCGGGGGTAAAGAATGAGCAGTTCTTC. The chain links TRBV5-4 to TRBJ2-1, with 10 bases identical to TRBD2. Trimming at V came to 0 bases and at J to 7 bases, leaving 7 bases not matched to a gene. CDR1 is SGHNT, CDR2 YYREEE, per germline (reference sequence). The CDR3 is 16 amino acids.

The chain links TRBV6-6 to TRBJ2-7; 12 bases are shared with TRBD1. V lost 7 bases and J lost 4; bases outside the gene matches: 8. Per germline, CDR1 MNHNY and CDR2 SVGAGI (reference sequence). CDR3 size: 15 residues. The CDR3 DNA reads TGTGCCAGCAATCGCCCGGGACAGGGGGCGTACGAGCAGTACTTC. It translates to CASNRPGQGAYEQYF.